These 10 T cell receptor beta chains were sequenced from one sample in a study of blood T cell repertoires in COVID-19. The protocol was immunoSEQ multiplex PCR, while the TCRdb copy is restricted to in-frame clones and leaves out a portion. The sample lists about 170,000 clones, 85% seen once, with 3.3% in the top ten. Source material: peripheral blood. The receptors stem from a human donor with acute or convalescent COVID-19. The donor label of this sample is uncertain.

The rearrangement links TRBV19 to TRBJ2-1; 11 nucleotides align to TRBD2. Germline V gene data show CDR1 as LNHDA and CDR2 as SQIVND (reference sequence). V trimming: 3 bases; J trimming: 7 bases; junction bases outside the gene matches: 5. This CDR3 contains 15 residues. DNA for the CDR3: TGTGCCAGTAGTATGGAGGCTAGCGGGGGGAATGAGCAGTTCTTC. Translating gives CASSMEASGGNEQFF.

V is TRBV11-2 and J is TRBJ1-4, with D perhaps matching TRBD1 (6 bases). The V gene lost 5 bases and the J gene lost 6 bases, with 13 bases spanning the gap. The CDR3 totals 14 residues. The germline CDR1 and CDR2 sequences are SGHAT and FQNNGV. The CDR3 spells CASSQTGFYEKLFF. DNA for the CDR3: TGTGCCAGCAGCCAGACAGGTTTCTATGAAAAACTGTTTTTT.

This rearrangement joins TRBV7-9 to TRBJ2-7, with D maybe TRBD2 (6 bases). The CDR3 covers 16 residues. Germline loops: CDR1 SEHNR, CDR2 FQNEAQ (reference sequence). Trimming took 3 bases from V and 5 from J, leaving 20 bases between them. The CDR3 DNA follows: TGTGCCAGCAGCTTTCTGACCGGGGGTTTTACGGACGAGCAGTACTTC. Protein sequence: CASSFLTGGFTDEQYF.

CDR3 region: CATSGGLESSTDTQYF. In DNA, the CDR3 is TGTGCCACCAGCGGCGGCCTAGAATCGAGCACAGATACGCAGTATTTT. J is TRBJ2-3 and V is TRBV15, with D hard to call. V lost 5 bases and J lost 0, with 15 bases in between. The length of the CDR3 is 16 residues. Germline V lookup: CDR1 LNHNV, CDR2 YYDKDF (reference sequence).

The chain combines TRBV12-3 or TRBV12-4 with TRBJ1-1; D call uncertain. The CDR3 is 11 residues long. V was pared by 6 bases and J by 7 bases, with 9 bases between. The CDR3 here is CASRAPGEAFF. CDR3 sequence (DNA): TGTGCCAGCAGGGCCCCAGGTGAAGCTTTCTTT.

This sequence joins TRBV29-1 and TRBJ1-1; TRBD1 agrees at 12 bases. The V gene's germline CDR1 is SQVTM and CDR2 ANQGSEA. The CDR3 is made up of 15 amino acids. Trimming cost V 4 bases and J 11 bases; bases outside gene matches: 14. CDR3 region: CSVVGGTGGNGAAFF. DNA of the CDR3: TGCAGCGTTGTCGGGGGGACAGGGGGCAATGGTGCGGCTTTCTTT.

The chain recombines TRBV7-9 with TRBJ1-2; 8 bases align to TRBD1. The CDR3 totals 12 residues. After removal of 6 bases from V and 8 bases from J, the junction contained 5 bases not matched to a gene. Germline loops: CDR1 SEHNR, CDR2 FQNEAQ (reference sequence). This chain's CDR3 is CASSLTGEGYTF. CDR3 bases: TGTGCCAGCAGTTTGACAGGGGAGGGCTACACCTTC.

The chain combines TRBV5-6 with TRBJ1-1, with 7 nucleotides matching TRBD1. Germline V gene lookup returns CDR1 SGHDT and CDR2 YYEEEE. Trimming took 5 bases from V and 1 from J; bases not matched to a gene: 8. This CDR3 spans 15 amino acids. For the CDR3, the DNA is TGTGCCAGCAGATTCCGAGACAGGGAGAACACTGAAGCTTTCTTT. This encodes CASRFRDRENTEAFF.

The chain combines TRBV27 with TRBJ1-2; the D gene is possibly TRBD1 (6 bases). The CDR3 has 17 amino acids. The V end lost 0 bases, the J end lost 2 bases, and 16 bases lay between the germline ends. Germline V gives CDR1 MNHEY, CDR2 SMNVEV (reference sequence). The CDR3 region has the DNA TGTGCCAGCAGTTTATCGGGGGGGCAACTATCAAACTATGGCTACACCTTC. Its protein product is CASSLSGGQLSNYGYTF.

The CDR3 region has the DNA TGTGCCAGCAGCCAAGTTGAATCCAACAGGGTCGCTGGCTACACCTTC. Translation gives CASSQVESNRVAGYTF. V and J are TRBV3-1 (or the pseudogene TRBV3-2) and TRBJ1-2; maybe TRBD1 (6 bases). CDR1 and CDR2 (germline): LGHDT, YNNKEL (reference sequence). Trimming took 1 base from V and 7 from J, leaving 19 bases between them. The CDR3 extends over 16 amino acids.